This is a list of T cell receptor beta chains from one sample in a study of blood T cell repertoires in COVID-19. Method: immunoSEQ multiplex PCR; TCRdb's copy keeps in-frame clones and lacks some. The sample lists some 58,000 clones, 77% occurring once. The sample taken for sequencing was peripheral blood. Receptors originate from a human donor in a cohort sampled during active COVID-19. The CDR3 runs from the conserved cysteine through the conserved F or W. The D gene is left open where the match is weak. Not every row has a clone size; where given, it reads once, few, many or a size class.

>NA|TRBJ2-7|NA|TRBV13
CASSGPGEPQRSYEQYF
TGTGCCAGCAGCGGTCCAGGGGAGCCGCAGAGGTCCTACGAGCAGTACTTC
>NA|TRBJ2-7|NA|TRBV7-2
CASSLVVYEQYF
TGTGCCAGCAGCTTAGTAGTTTACGAGCAGTACTTC
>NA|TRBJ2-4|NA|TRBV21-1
CASSKHLPGEDLAKNIQYF
TGTGCCAGCAGCAAACACCTCCCCGGTGAAGACTTAGCCAAAAACATTCAGTACTTC
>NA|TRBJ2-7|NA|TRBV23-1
CASSQLKTYRYSYEQYF
TGCGCCAGCAGTCAATTGAAGACGTACAGGTACTCCTACGAGCAGTACTTC
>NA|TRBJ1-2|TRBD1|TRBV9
CASSAAGTETYGYTF
TGTGCCAGCAGCGCCGCCGGGACAGAAACCTATGGCTACACCTTC
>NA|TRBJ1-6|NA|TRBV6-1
CASSEGALPLLFLHF
TGTGCCAGCAGTGAAGGCGCGCTACCTCTCTTATTCCTCCACTTT
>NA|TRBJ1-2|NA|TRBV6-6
CASSRDSALANYGYTF
TGTGCCAGCAGTCGTGACAGTGCTTTAGCTAACTATGGCTACACCTTC
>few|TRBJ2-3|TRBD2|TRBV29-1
CSVRVTSDPTDTQYF
TGCAGCGTTCGGGTGACTAGCGATCCCACAGATACGCAGTATTTT
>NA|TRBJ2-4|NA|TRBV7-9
CASSPRGVLAKNIQYF
TGTGCCAGCAGCCCCAGGGGCGTCTTAGCCAAAAACATTCAGTACTTC
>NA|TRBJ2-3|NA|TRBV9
CASSRPGGTDTQYF
TGTGCCAGCAGCAGGCCAGGGGGCACAGATACGCAGTATTTT
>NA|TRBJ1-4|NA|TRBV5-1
CASSLDGFGGTNEKLFF
TGCGCCAGCAGCTTGGACGGTTTCGGGGGAACTAATGAAAAACTGTTTTTT
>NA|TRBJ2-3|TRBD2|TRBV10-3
CATSTSGATDTQYF
TGTGCCACCTCGACTAGCGGAGCCACAGATACGCAGTATTTT
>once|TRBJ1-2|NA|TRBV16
CASSHGTPAGYTF
TGTGCCAGCAGCCATGGGACACCGGCTGGCTACACCTTC
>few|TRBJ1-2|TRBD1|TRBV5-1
CASSLDRTGANYGYTF
TGCGCCAGCAGCTTGGATAGGACAGGGGCTAACTATGGCTACACCTTC
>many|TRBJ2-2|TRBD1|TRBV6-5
CASSQQGPPGELFF
TGTGCCAGCAGTCAACAGGGGCCCCCCGGGGAGCTGTTTTTT
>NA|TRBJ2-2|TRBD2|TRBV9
CASSVVSGSTGELFF
TGTGCCAGCAGCGTAGTTAGCGGGAGTACCGGGGAGCTGTTTTTT
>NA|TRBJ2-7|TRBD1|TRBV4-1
CASSLHHSEGAYEQYF
TGCGCCAGCAGCCTCCATCACTCTGAGGGGGCATACGAGCAGTACTTC
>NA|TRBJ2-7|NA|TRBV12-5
CASGLVGQYEQYF
TGTGCTAGTGGTTTGGTAGGACAGTACGAGCAGTACTTC
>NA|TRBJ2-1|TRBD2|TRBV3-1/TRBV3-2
CASSPSGAGSYNEQFF
TGTGCCAGCAGCCCCAGCGGGGCCGGTTCCTACAATGAGCAGTTCTTC
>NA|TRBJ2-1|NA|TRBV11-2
CASSLSLAGWGNEQFF
TGTGCCAGCAGCTTAAGCCTCGCGGGATGGGGCAATGAGCAGTTCTTC
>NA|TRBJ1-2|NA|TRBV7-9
CASSLAGANYGYTF
TGTGCCAGCAGCTTAGCAGGGGCGAACTATGGCTACACCTTC
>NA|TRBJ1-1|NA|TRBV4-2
CASSQDEGFRAFF
TGTGCCAGCAGCCAAGATGAGGGTTTCAGAGCTTTCTTT